The 30 T cell receptor beta chains listed next were all sequenced from one sample in a study of T cell responses to AZD1222 COVID-19 vaccine. The assay was immunoSEQ multiplex PCR, and TCRdb's table has in-frame clones only and misses some. The table shows 90,000 to 120,000 clones, with around 92% occurring only once. The starting material was peripheral blood, obtained 28 days after the second AZD1222 dose. Receptor source: an adult who received the AZD1222 COVID-19 vaccine.

The gene calls are TRBV3-1 (or the pseudogene TRBV3-2) and TRBJ2-5, with 11 bases identical to TRBD1. J lost 5 bases, V lost 4 bases, and 6 bases had no gene match. Germline loops: CDR1 LGHDT, CDR2 YNNKEL (reference sequence). This CDR3 has 15 amino acids. CDR3: CASSPSDRGHETQYF. The CDR3 region has the DNA TGTGCCAGCAGCCCTTCGGACAGGGGGCATGAGACCCAGTACTTC.

The chain combines TRBV28 with TRBJ2-7, with D perhaps matching TRBD2 (6 bases). The CDR3 runs to 13 residues. The V gene's germline CDR1 is MDHEN and CDR2 SYDVKM. With 6 bases removed from V and 3 bases from J, the gap between germline ends came to 12 bases. As DNA, the CDR3 is TGTGCCAGCAGAAGTCCTAGCGTCTACGAGCAGTACTTC. Its translation is CASRSPSVYEQYF.

About this clone itself: One end of the junction varies from germline; a read error may be responsible. The DNA for the CDR3 is TGTGCCAGCAGATTAGACCCAGGTTCCTACGAGCAGTACTTC. It is translated as CASRLDPGSYEQYF. V usage is TRBV7-2 and J usage is TRBJ2-7; D ambiguous. Germline V gene data show CDR1 as SGHTA and CDR2 as FQGNSA. This CDR3 comprises 14 residues.

The chain recombines TRBV7-3 with TRBJ2-1; a possible D gene is TRBD1 (6 bases). The CDR3 is 13 amino acids. Trimming stripped 5 bases from V and 9 bases from J, with 14 bases between. CDR1 is SGHTA and CDR2 is FQGTGA in the germline V gene. The CDR3 is CASSITGSGEQFF. As DNA, the CDR3 is TGTGCCAGCAGCATCACAGGGTCGGGTGAGCAGTTCTTC.

The sample holds one count of this clone. This rearrangement joins TRBV18 to TRBJ1-2, with 10 bases lining up with TRBD1. The J segment lost 4 bases and the V segment lost 0 bases, leaving 2 bases of the junction unmatched. The CDR3 totals 15 residues. Germline CDR1 and CDR2: KGHSH and LQKENI. CDR3 nucleotides: TGTGCCAGCTCACCACCGGGACAGGGGAGCTATGGCTACACCTTC. It translates to CASSPPGQGSYGYTF.

V usage is TRBV6-5 and J usage is TRBJ1-1; D not certain. CDR1 and CDR2 from the germline V gene are MNHEY and SVGAGI. The CDR3 is 11 amino acids. Trimming left V 10 bases short and J 3 bases short, with 9 bases between. The CDR3 region has the DNA TGTGCCATTAGAGGGTACACTGAAGCTTTCTTT. The encoded protein is CAIRGYTEAFF.

This chain links TRBV28 with TRBJ1-6; D uncertain. The germline V gene encodes CDR1 MDHEN and CDR2 SYDVKM. The V and J ends lost 3 bases and 9 bases respectively, with 3 bases between them. The CDR3 consists of 11 residues. CDR3 DNA sequence: TGTGCCAGCAGTTTCGGTTCACCCCTCCACTTT. This gives the protein CASSFGSPLHF.

V is TRBV6-2 or TRBV6-3 and J is TRBJ2-5; D gene uncertain. This CDR3 spans 13 amino acids. Germline V gene sequence: CDR1 MNHEY, CDR2 SVGEGT. V gave up 5 bases and J gave up 5 bases, with 12 bases separating them. This CDR3 is CASSPHVLETQYF. Here the CDR3 DNA reads TGTGCCAGCAGTCCCCATGTTTTGGAGACCCAGTACTTC.

V and J are TRBV3-1 (or the pseudogene TRBV3-2) and TRBJ2-1, with 8 positions matching TRBD2. CDR3 length: 15 amino acids. Germline-derived CDR1 and CDR2 are LGHDT and YNNKEL (reference sequence). V shed 7 bases, J shed 3 bases, and the junction held 8 bases outside the gene matches. As DNA, the CDR3 is TGTGCCAGCACCGGGGGGGAACAAAGCTACAATGAGCAGTTCTTC. It codes for CASTGGEQSYNEQFF.

This rearrangement joins TRBV30 to TRBJ1-6; no clear D gene. CDR3 size: 12 residues. Germline CDR1 is GTSNPN and CDR2 is SVGIG (reference sequence). V lost 2 bases to trimming and J lost 13 bases, with 12 bases between them. The CDR3 DNA reads TGTGCCTGGAGTTTACCCCCGGGGCCCCTCCACTTT. Residues: CAWSLPPGPLHF. The full variable domain, its missing parts supplied by reference TRBV30 and TRBJ1-6, is SQTIHQWPATLVQPVGSPLSLECTVEGTSNPNLYWYRQAAGRGLQLLFYSVGIGQISSEVPQNLSASRPQDRQFILSSKKLLLSDSGFYLCAWSLPPGPLHFGNGTRLTVT.

The V and J genes are TRBV5-1 and TRBJ2-7, with 8 positions matching TRBD1. This CDR3 is 19 amino acids long. Germline CDR1 is SGHRS and CDR2 is YFSETQ. V lost 2 bases, J lost 0 bases, and 16 bases stayed unmatched. The CDR3 DNA reads as TGCGCCAGCAGCTTAAACCGGCCAGGGGGCTTTACCATCTCCTACGAGCAGTACTTC. Amino acids: CASSLNRPGGFTISYEQYF.

This sequence joins TRBV18 and TRBJ1-1, with D possibly TRBD1 on 6 matching bases. The CDR3 spans 16 residues. Trimming pared 4 bases from V and 1 base from J, leaving 16 bases between. The V gene's germline CDR1 is KGHSH and CDR2 LQKENI. CDR3 nucleotide sequence: TGTGCCAGCTCACAGGGGGGGGGAGTTACGAACACTGAAGCTTTCTTT. This gives the protein CASSQGGGVTNTEAFF.

This chain joins TRBV24-1 and TRBJ2-3; D tentatively fits TRBD1 or TRBD2 (5 bases each). Germline CDR1 is KGHDR and CDR2 is SFDVKD. The ends were cut back, 6 bases at V and 2 bases at J, with 17 bases in the middle. This CDR3 has 16 residues. The CDR3 sequence is CATSRTGTEVTDTQYF. In nucleotides, the CDR3 is TGTGCCACCAGTCGAACCGGGACGGAGGTCACAGATACGCAGTATTTT.

This clone showed up just once. The chain is built from TRBV5-6 and TRBJ1-1; tentatively, D is TRBD1 (6 bases). The germline V gene encodes CDR1 SGHDT and CDR2 YYEEEE. The CDR3 is 15 residues long. V lost 2 bases and J 1 base, leaving 12 bases between the germline ends. The CDR3: CASSFLWGRNTEAFF. DNA for the CDR3: TGTGCCAGCAGCTTCCTCTGGGGGCGGAACACTGAAGCTTTCTTT.

The V call is TRBV5-1, the J call TRBJ2-7; 8 positions match TRBD1. The J segment lost 6 bases and the V segment lost 4 bases, leaving 9 bases of the junction unmatched. Germline lookup yields CDR1 SGHRS and CDR2 YFSETQ. The CDR3 sequence is 14 residues long. CDR3 in DNA: TGCGCCAGCAGCCCGGACAGGGAGCAGGGCGAGCAGTACTTC. Protein sequence: CASSPDREQGEQYF.

This clone was recorded only once. V and J are TRBV4-1 and TRBJ1-4; weak D call: TRBD1 (6 bases). The CDR3 has 16 residues. V was pared by 0 bases and J by 7 bases, with 15 bases between. Germline CDR1 is MGHRA and CDR2 is YSYEKL. The CDR3 sequence is CASSQEVVRGSEKLFF. The CDR3, as DNA: TGCGCCAGCAGCCAAGAAGTCGTCAGGGGAAGTGAAAAACTGTTTTTT.

The chain employs TRBV20-1 and TRBJ1-1; D is possibly TRBD1 (5 bases). The germline V gene encodes CDR1 DFQATT and CDR2 SNEGSKA (reference sequence). V was cut by 3 bases and J by 6 bases, with 14 bases left in between. This CDR3 region has 13 residues. CDR3 in amino acids: CSASRGMGAEAFF. DNA of the CDR3: TGCAGTGCTAGTCGAGGGATGGGGGCTGAAGCTTTCTTT.

The V and J genes are TRBV7-9 and TRBJ2-5; possibly TRBD1 for D (6 bases). Between the trimmed V and J ends, which lost 6 bases and 2 bases, there was a span of 19 bases. The CDR3 sequence is 16 residues long. CDR1 is SEHNR, CDR2 FQNEAQ, per germline (reference sequence). This chain's CDR3 is CASSVGRSQGQETQYF. The CDR3 DNA is TGTGCCAGCAGTGTAGGACGCAGCCAGGGGCAAGAGACCCAGTACTTC.

In this sample, this clone turned up once. Germline is not matched at one junction end, which may reflect a read error. The V call is TRBV20-1, the J call TRBJ1-1, with 7 bases fitting TRBD1. Germline-derived CDR1 and CDR2 are DFQATT and SNEGSKA (reference sequence). The CDR3 length is 12 residues. Here the CDR3 reads CSASRTGDRTLF. The DNA of the CDR3 is TGCAGTGCTAGTAGGACAGGAGACAGAACTCTCTTT.

V and J are TRBV30 and TRBJ1-1; D is unclear. The ends were cut back, 3 bases at V and 4 bases at J, with 9 bases in the middle. The CDR3 has 12 amino acids. Per germline, CDR1 GTSNPN and CDR2 SVGIG (reference sequence). The CDR3 DNA reads TGTGCCTGGAGCTCGATTGGCACTGAAGCTTTCTTT. This translates into CAWSSIGTEAFF.

The J gene is TRBJ2-3, the V gene TRBV2; 10 bases align to TRBD2. The germline V gene has CDR1 SNHLY and CDR2 FYNNEI. V shed 3 bases, J shed 3 bases, and the junction held 6 bases outside the gene matches. CDR3 size: 16 residues. The CDR3 spells CASSDGSGRSTDTQYF. The CDR3 DNA follows: TGTGCCAGCAGTGATGGTAGCGGGAGGAGTACAGATACGCAGTATTTT.

The chain combines TRBV7-3 with TRBJ2-3; 7 bases are shared with TRBD2. V shed 1 base, J shed 1 base, and the junction held 5 bases outside the gene matches. Germline loops: CDR1 SGHTA, CDR2 FQGTGA. This CDR3 has 16 amino acids. CDR3 in DNA: TGTGCCAGCAGCTTAATAGGTCGGGGGGGCACAGATACGCAGTATTTT. This gives the protein CASSLIGRGGTDTQYF.

The rearrangement joins TRBV19 to TRBJ1-5, with a possible D match to TRBD1 (6 bases). The V end was cut by 4 bases, the J end by 6 bases, with 13 bases between. Looked up from germline, CDR1 is LNHDA and CDR2 is SQIVND (reference sequence). The CDR3 totals 14 residues. The CDR3 loop is CASSSTGFTQPQHF. The CDR3, as DNA: TGTGCCAGTAGTAGCACAGGGTTTACTCAGCCCCAGCATTTT.

The gene calls are TRBV30 and TRBJ1-5; D is perhaps TRBD1 (5 bases). In germline, CDR1 is GTSNPN, CDR2 SVGIG (reference sequence). Trimming pared 5 bases from V and 4 bases from J, leaving 12 bases between. The length of the CDR3 is 13 residues. The CDR3 bases are TGTGCCTGGTCGGGACGGAGTAATCAGCCCCAGCATTTT. It translates to CAWSGRSNQPQHF.

The chain links TRBV6-5 to TRBJ1-1, with 8 bases fitting TRBD1. Germline V CDR1 and CDR2: MNHEY, SVGAGI. There are 15 residues in the CDR3. V lost 6 bases and J lost 4; bases outside the gene matches: 10. The CDR3 nucleotides are TGTGCCAGCAGCCTCAAAACAGGGGGAGGCACTGAAGCTTTCTTT. Residues: CASSLKTGGGTEAFF.

This chain uses TRBV25-1 with TRBJ1-4; D call uncertain. V gave up 2 bases and J gave up 6 bases, with 7 bases separating them. CDR1 is MGHDK, CDR2 SYGVNS, per germline. This CDR3 region has 13 residues. The CDR3 sequence: CASSEGWDEKLFF. The CDR3 DNA reads as TGTGCCAGCAGTGAAGGGTGGGATGAAAAACTGTTTTTT.

The rearrangement uses TRBV18 and TRBJ1-1; D unresolved. CDR1 and CDR2 (germline): KGHSH, LQKENI. The V gene lost 3 bases and the J gene lost 1 base, with 6 bases spanning the gap. The CDR3 contains 13 residues. The CDR3 DNA reads as TGTGCCAGCTCACCTCAAGCGAACACTGAAGCTTTCTTT. Protein product: CASSPQANTEAFF.

V is TRBV27 and J is TRBJ2-7; possibly TRBD1 or TRBD2 for D (6 bases each). The length of the CDR3 is 13 residues. V was pared by 4 bases and J by 7 bases, with 14 bases between. The V gene's germline CDR1 is MNHEY and CDR2 SMNVEV (reference sequence). For the CDR3, the DNA is TGTGCCAGCAGTTGGACAGCCGGGGGAGAGCAGTACTTC. Protein: CASSWTAGGEQYF.

The chain combines TRBV5-6 with TRBJ2-7, with 7 bases fitting TRBD2. The germline gives CDR1 SGHDT, CDR2 YYEEEE. This CDR3 is 15 amino acids long. Unmatched junction bases numbered 12, after V lost 3 bases and J lost 6 bases. CDR3: CASSYRTSRLSEQYF. CDR3 sequence (DNA): TGTGCCAGCAGCTATCGGACTAGTCGTTTAAGCGAGCAGTACTTC.

V is TRBV11-2 and J is TRBJ2-3, with D possibly being TRBD2 (5 bases). From germline, CDR1 is SGHAT and CDR2 FQNNGV. V lost 5 bases and J lost 9, with 27 bases in between. The CDR3 is 17 residues long. This CDR3 reads CASSKGLDSSAERTQYF. CDR3 DNA: TGTGCCAGCAGCAAGGGCTTGGACTCCTCCGCCGAAAGGACGCAGTATTTT.